This T cell receptor (beta chain) derives from a study of beta chain features in type 1 diabetes. The isolated RNA, all of it, was reverse transcribed, so expressed TCRB transcripts were what got sequenced. Sequenced by immunoSEQ multiplex PCR; TCRdb stores in-frame clones only, minus some. The sample has over 120,000 clones; 8% to 13% are singletons. This clone was counted between two and nine times. Its antigen remains unidentified. Germline V CDR1 and CDR2: SNHLY, FYNNEI. CDR3 length equals 14 residues. V lost 6 bases to trimming and J lost 3 bases, with 15 bases between them. CD45RO/CCR7/CD25/CD127/CD95/CD27 staining was used to isolate CD4+ naive, central memory, regulatory and stem cell-like memory cells by sorting. Broader study findings: In the patient group, naive, central memory and Treg TCRB repertoires seemed more alike than in the healthy donor group. PCR might pick shorter templates more often, in the same way for patients and controls. For Type 1 diabetes patients, all four CD4+ subsets carried TCRB CDR3s that were moderately but significantly shorter.

The chain recombines TRBV2 with TRBJ2-7, with a weak D call TRBD2 (5 bases). The receptor comes from a man aged 18 to 29 in good health. Sequencing was carried out using naive CD4+ T cells from blood. CDR3 region: CASREQRLVYEQYF. The CDR3 region has the DNA TGTGCCAGCAGAGAACAGCGGTTGGTCTACGAGCAGTACTTC.